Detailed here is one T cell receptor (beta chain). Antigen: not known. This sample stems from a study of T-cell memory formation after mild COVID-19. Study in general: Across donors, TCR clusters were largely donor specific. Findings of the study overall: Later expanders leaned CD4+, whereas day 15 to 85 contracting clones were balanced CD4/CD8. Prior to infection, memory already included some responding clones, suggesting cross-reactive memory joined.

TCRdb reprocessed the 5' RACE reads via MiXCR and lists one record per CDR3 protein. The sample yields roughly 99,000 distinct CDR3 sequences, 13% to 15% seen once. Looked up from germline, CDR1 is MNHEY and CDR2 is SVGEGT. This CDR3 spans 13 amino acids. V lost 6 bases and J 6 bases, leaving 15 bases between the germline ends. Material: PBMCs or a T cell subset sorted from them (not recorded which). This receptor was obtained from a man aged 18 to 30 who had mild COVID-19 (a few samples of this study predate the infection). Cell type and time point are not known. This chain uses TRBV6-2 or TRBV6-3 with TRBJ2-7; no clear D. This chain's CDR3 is CASRRLPKGEQYF. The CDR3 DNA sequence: TGTGCCAGCAGGCGACTCCCTAAGGGCGAGCAGTACTTC.